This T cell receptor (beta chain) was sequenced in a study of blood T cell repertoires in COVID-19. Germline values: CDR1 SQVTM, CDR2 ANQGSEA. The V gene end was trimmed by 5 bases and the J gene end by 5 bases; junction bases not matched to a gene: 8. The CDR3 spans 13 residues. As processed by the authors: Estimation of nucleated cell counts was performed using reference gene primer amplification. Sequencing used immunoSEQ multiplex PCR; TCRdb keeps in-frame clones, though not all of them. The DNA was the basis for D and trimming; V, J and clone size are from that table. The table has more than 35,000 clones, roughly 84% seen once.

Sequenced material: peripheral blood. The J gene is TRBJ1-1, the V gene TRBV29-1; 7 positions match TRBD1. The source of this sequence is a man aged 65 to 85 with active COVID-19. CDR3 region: CSVTGAASTEAFF. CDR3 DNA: TGCAGCGTTACAGGGGCAGCTAGTACTGAAGCTTTCTTT.